These 9 T cell receptor beta chains were sequenced from one sample in a study of control samples from healthy donors and cancer patients. Assay: immunoSEQ multiplex PCR; the TCRdb copy retains only in-frame clones and omits some. Of approximately 86,000 clones listed, roughly 86% are singletons. The sample comprised blood. The source of these receptors is a man aged 25 to 40 in good health.

The V call is TRBV25-1, the J call TRBJ1-1, with D unclear. V was trimmed by 3 bases and J by 0 bases, leaving 14 bases between them. The CDR3 has 16 amino acids. Germline V gene lookup returns CDR1 MGHDK and CDR2 SYGVNS. This CDR3 is CASSDSRRFLNTEAFF. In DNA form, the CDR3 reads TGTGCCAGCAGTGACTCAAGGAGGTTTCTGAACACTGAAGCTTTCTTT.

The chain employs TRBV5-6 and TRBJ1-4; no clear D. The germline gives CDR1 SGHDT, CDR2 YYEEEE. The CDR3 covers 15 residues. V dropped 2 bases and J dropped 11 bases, with 19 bases sitting between them. The CDR3 is CASSFQNLPGLKLFF. The CDR3 bases are TGTGCCAGCAGCTTCCAAAACCTCCCGGGTCTCAAACTGTTTTTT.

In DNA, the CDR3 is TGTGCCAGCAGCACAGGGGAATCGTATGGCTACACCTTC. It specifies CASSTGESYGYTF. The chain joins TRBV2 to TRBJ1-2; TRBD1 aligns across 7 bases. V lost 6 bases, J lost 5 bases, and 6 bases stayed unmatched. Germline CDR1 SNHLY, CDR2 FYNNEI. The CDR3 is 13 residues long.

This chain joins TRBV6-7 and TRBJ1-1, with TRBD1 identical over 10 bases. TRBV6-7 is placed among ORFs of uncertain function. V lost 2 bases and J lost 11; bases outside the gene matches: 5. The CDR3 contains 13 residues. DNA for the CDR3: TGTGCCAGCAGTTACCCTGACAGGGGGCTGGCTTTCTTT. It is translated as CASSYPDRGLAFF.

This clone appeared a single time. The chain couples TRBV5-4 to TRBJ1-2; 7 bases are shared with TRBD1. Trimming took 2 bases from V and 1 from J; bases not matched to a gene: 5. CDR1 is SGHNT and CDR2 is YYREEE in the germline V gene (reference sequence). This CDR3 spans 15 amino acids. The CDR3 loop reads CASSLNRGVNYGYTF. The CDR3 DNA is TGTGCCAGCAGCTTAAACAGGGGAGTTAACTATGGCTACACCTTC.

The chain joins TRBV4-1 to TRBJ1-5, with D unclear. The CDR3 sequence is 15 residues long. V shed 0 bases and J shed 6 bases, with 12 bases lying between them. The V gene's germline CDR1 is MGHRA and CDR2 YSYEKL. In nucleotides, the CDR3 is TGCGCCAGCAGCCAAGATCACGGGTTAGGTCAGCCCCAGCATTTT. As protein: CASSQDHGLGQPQHF.

This chain joins TRBV6-5 and TRBJ1-1; a possible D gene is TRBD1 (6 bases). Between the trimmed V and J ends, which lost 6 bases and 4 bases, there was a span of 9 bases. Looked up from germline, CDR1 is MNHEY and CDR2 is SVGAGI. The CDR3 contains 12 residues. CDR3 region: CASRDRSTEAFF. CDR3 DNA: TGTGCCAGCAGGGACAGAAGCACTGAAGCTTTCTTT.

The chain carries TRBV27 and TRBJ1-1; D gene ambiguous. Trimming removed 4 bases at V and 0 bases at J, with 12 bases between. The CDR3 runs 15 residues. Germline lookup yields CDR1 MNHEY and CDR2 SMNVEV (reference sequence). The CDR3 is CASSSSIRMNTEAFF. The CDR3 DNA sequence: TGTGCCAGCAGTTCTTCCATCAGGATGAACACTGAAGCTTTCTTT.

This sequence joins TRBV5-1 and TRBJ2-1; 9 nucleotides match TRBD2. Germline V gives CDR1 SGHRS, CDR2 YFSETQ. The CDR3 contains 17 residues. Trimming at V came to 0 bases and at J to 0 bases, leaving 4 bases not matched to a gene. CDR3 residues: CASSLASGVSSYNEQFF. The CDR3 DNA follows: TGCGCCAGCAGCTTGGCTAGCGGGGTAAGCTCCTACAATGAGCAGTTCTTC.